This section outlines one T cell receptor (beta chain) sequence together with its context. This clone was seen a few times. Its antigen remains undetermined. No much larger clone is present one base from it, and per-base qualities are unavailable. This sample is part of a study of blood T cell repertoires in COVID-19 (dated by TCRdb to between 2020 and 2021). Context from the whole study: Samples from collaborators originated in the United States, Italy and Spain and spanned both the acute and convalescent phases of COVID-19. The material from the prospective study consisted of cDNA or gDNA derived from T cells, B-cell-depleted T cells, or PBMCs. The dataset comprised deeply sampled blood TCRbeta repertoires from subjects exposed to, actively infected with, or recovered from COVID-19. A freely available public database, intended as a resource for researchers studying the immune response to SARS-CoV-2, is where the repertoires were released. The samples were drawn from the first 160 participants of the ongoing ImmuneRACE study and from 950 to 1,500 subjects provided by 6 global collaborators. The sample metadata nearly always contained a de-identified subject ID, COVID-19 status, age in years and sex. Where HLA class I and class II types were available, the types were taken from metadata supplied by the sample provider, not from assay-based typing.

Each collaborating institution followed its own protocols to collect whole blood in K2EDTA tubes. Collaborator samples were shipped for TCRbeta analysis as frozen whole blood, isolated PBMCs, or DNA extracted from either sample type. TCRbeta CDR3 regions were amplified from genomic DNA using the immunoSEQ Assay, a bias-controlled multiplex PCR. For the original study's pipeline: The number of nucleated cells in each sample was estimated from the amplification of reference gene primers within the assay. To quantify the absolute abundance of each unique TCRbeta CDR3 rearrangement, sequence reads were collapsed and filtered. For each sample, productive Simpson clonality was calculated by taking the square root of Simpson's diversity index across productive rearrangements. The table comes from immuneACCESS by way of TCRdb, which keeps in-frame sequences with V and J called. Part of the clones is missing from these tables; in studies checked, under half for an unresolved V gene and the rest for unknown reasons. V, J and clone size derive from that table, while D and trimming were established from the DNA sequence. In all, the sample holds approximately 140,000 clones, and more than 75% of those were seen once. Around 2.1% of the sample is held by the ten biggest clonotypes.

CDR1 and CDR2 (LNHDA, SQIVND) derive from the germline V gene (reference sequence). The CDR3 spans 15 residues, from the cysteine through the phenylalanine. Left in the record is the CDR3 DNA by itself, 45 bases read in frame from the first base. V is trimmed back by 2 bases and J by 3 bases, and the junction contains 5 bases that no gene match accounts for. Overall study outcomes, separate from this receptor: The amount of clinical and demographic metadata varied by source and participant and was provided uncurated.

The chain couples TRBV19 to TRBJ2-7, and 9 bases in between align with TRBD1. What was sequenced was peripheral blood. The TCR was taken from a man between 65 and 80 years old with acute or convalescent COVID-19. Here the CDR3 is given as CASSIRQGVDYEQYF. The base sequence is TGTGCCAGTAGTATACGACAGGGGGTGGACTACGAGCAGTACTTC.